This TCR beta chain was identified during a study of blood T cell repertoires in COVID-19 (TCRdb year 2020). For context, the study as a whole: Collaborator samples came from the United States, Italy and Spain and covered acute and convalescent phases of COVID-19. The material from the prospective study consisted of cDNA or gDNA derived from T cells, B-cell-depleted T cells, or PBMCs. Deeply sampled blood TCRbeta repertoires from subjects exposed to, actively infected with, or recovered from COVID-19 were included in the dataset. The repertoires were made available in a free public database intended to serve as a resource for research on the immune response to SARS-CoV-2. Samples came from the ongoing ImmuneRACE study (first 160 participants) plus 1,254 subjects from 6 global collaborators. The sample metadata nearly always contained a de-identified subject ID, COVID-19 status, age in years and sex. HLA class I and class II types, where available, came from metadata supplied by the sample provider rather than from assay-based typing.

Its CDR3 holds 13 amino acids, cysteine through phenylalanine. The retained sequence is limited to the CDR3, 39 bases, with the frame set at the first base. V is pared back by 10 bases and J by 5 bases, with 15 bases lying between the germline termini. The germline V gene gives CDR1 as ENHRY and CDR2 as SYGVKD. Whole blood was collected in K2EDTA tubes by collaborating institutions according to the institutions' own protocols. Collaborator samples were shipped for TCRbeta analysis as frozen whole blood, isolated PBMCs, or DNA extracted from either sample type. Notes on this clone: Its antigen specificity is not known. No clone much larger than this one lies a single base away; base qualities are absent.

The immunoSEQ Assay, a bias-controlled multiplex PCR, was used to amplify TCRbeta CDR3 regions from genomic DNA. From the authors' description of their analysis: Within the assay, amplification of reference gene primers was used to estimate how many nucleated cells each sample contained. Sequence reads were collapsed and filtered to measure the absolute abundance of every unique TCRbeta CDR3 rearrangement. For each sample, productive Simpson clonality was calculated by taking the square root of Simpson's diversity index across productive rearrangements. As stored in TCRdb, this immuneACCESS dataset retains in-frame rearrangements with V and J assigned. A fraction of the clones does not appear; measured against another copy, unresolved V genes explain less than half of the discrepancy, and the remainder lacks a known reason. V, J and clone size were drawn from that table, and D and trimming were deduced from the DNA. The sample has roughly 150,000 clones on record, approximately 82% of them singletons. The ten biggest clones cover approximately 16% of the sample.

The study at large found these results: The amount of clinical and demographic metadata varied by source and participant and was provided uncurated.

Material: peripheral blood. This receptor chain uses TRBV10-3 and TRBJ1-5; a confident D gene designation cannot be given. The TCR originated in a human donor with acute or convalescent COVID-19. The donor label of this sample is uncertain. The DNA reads TGTGCCACAAGGGTGCAGGAGGATCAGCCCCAGCATTTT. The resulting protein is CATRVQEDQPQHF.